What follows are 18 T cell receptor beta chains derived from one specimen sequenced in a study of T cells after yellow fever vaccination. In TCRdb, the 5' RACE reads were re-called with MiXCR into one record per CDR3 protein. The table shows tens of thousands of distinct CDR3 sequences, with more than 5.5% occurring only once. Sequences were derived from CD8+ T cells sorted from PBMCs, sampled roughly 10 days after the first yellow fever vaccination. The source is a man younger than 30 who received the YFV17D yellow fever vaccine.

This clonotype was counted many times. The gene calls are TRBV6-1 and TRBJ2-3; either TRBD1 or TRBD2 may fit D (5 bases each). CDR1 MNHNS and CDR2 SASEGT come from the germline V gene. V was pared by 6 bases and J by 2 bases, with 15 bases between. The CDR3 contains 15 residues. This CDR3 is CASRQQASITDTQYF. In DNA, the CDR3 is TGTGCCAGCAGACAACAGGCTAGCATCACAGATACGCAGTATTTT.

This clonotype has only a few counts. This chain uses TRBV3-1 with TRBJ1-6; D unresolved. The CDR3 is 17 residues long. Trimming left V 2 bases short and J 0 bases short, with 11 bases between. From germline, CDR1 is LGHDT and CDR2 YNNKEL (reference sequence). In nucleotides, the CDR3 is TGTGCCAGCAGCCAATACCCGGGAAGCTCCTATAATTCACCCCTCCACTTT. Protein sequence: CASSQYPGSSYNSPLHF.

This clonotype was seen ten or more times. This chain joins TRBV6-5 and TRBJ1-5, with D unclear. The CDR3 totals 15 residues. The V gene's germline CDR1 is MNHEY and CDR2 SVGAGI. V gave up 0 bases and J gave up 4 bases, with 10 bases separating them. CDR3 bases: TGTGCCAGCAGTTACTCCCGGGTTAAGAATCAGCCCCAGCATTTT. Protein product: CASSYSRVKNQPQHF.

This clonotype was observed a single time. In nucleotides, the CDR3 is TGTGCCAGCAGCCAAGAATTAGCGGTCACAGATACGCAGTATTTT. Translating gives CASSQELAVTDTQYF. The chain uses TRBV3-1 and TRBJ2-3, with D possibly being TRBD2 (6 bases). The V end was cut by 0 bases, the J end by 2 bases, with 9 bases between. Germline V gene lookup returns CDR1 LGHDT and CDR2 YNNKEL (reference sequence). There are 15 residues in the CDR3.

The V and J genes are TRBV27 and TRBJ2-7; 7 bases align to TRBD1. Germline CDR1 is MNHEY and CDR2 is SMNVEV (reference sequence). V gave up 3 bases and J gave up 2 bases; unmatched junction bases: 4. The CDR3 covers 14 residues. CDR3 bases: TGTGCCAGCAGTTTGACCGGGACAGCCTACGAGCAGTACGTC. This encodes CASSLTGTAYEQYV.

This clonotype was counted many times. This chain joins TRBV25-1 and TRBJ2-7, with a possible D match to TRBD1 (6 bases). V lost 2 bases to trimming and J lost 0 bases, with 11 bases between them. There are 15 residues in the CDR3. Germline lookup yields CDR1 MGHDK and CDR2 SYGVNS. Written as DNA, the CDR3 is TGTGCCAGCAGTGAAGGCCAGGGGACCTCCTACGAGCAGTACTTC. This encodes CASSEGQGTSYEQYF.

At least ten counts were recorded for this clonotype. V usage is TRBV3-1 and J usage is TRBJ2-7; 7 bases map to TRBD2. V dropped 2 bases and J dropped 4; count of bases not matched to a gene: 8. Looked up from germline, CDR1 is LGHDT and CDR2 is YNNKEL (reference sequence). This CDR3 has 15 residues. CDR3 loop: CASSQHGRGAYEQYF. The DNA of the CDR3 is TGTGCCAGCAGCCAACATGGGAGGGGAGCGTACGAGCAGTACTTC.

This clonotype was detected many times. V usage is TRBV4-3 and J usage is TRBJ2-1; D gene ambiguous. The CDR3 has 14 amino acids. Germline CDR1 and CDR2: LGHNA and YSLEER. The V and J ends lost 1 base and 3 bases respectively, with 7 bases between them. CDR3 sequence: CASSQGTYYNEQFF. In DNA, the CDR3 is TGCGCCAGCAGCCAAGGGACCTACTACAATGAGCAGTTCTTC.

This clonotype showed up just a few times. The gene calls are TRBV4-3 and TRBJ2-7; no definite D call. Trimming left V 0 bases short and J 2 bases short, with 5 bases between. The CDR3 extends over 13 amino acids. The germline CDR1 and CDR2 sequences are LGHNA and YSLEER. CDR3 nucleotide sequence: TGCGCCAGCAGCCAAGATCTTCCCTACGAGCAGTACTTC. It codes for CASSQDLPYEQYF.

This chain links TRBV12-3 or TRBV12-4 with TRBJ2-6; D may be TRBD1 (6 bases). The CDR3 has 16 amino acids. The V and J ends lost 6 bases and 3 bases respectively, with 15 bases between them. The CDR3 loop is CASSSRTGNGANVLTF. As DNA, the CDR3 is TGTGCCAGCAGCTCCCGAACAGGGAATGGGGCCAACGTCCTGACTTTC.

This clonotype was detected ten times or more. A junction end diverges from the germline sequence, so it may reflect a read error. This chain connects TRBV7-8 to TRBJ1-4, with 7 positions matching TRBD1. Germline loops: CDR1 SGHVS, CDR2 FQNEAQ. This CDR3 has 14 amino acids. CDR3 nucleotide sequence: TGTGCCAGTAGCTTGACAGGGAATTCCGAAAAACTGTTTTTT. Protein sequence: CASSLTGNSEKLFF.

Only a few counts were recorded for this clonotype. The J gene is TRBJ1-1, the V gene TRBV6-2 or TRBV6-3; perhaps TRBD1 as D (5 bases). Between the trimmed V and J ends, which lost 7 bases and 5 bases, there was a span of 17 bases. The CDR3 runs to 14 residues. Per germline, CDR1 MNHEY and CDR2 SVGEGT. CDR3 residues: CASKLPGVVTEAFF. The CDR3 DNA reads as TGTGCCAGCAAGCTCCCGGGGGTGGTGACTGAAGCTTTCTTT.

This clonotype was counted ten times or more. V gene TRBV25-1 combines with J gene TRBJ2-7; tentative D call: TRBD2 (5 bases). The V end was cut by 6 bases, the J end by 0 bases, with 15 bases between. This CDR3 comprises 15 residues. Germline V gives CDR1 MGHDK, CDR2 SYGVNS. CDR3 in DNA: TGTGCCAGCAGCCCCACAAGGGAGAGCTCCTACGAGCAGTACTTC. Its protein is CASSPTRESSYEQYF.

The genes are TRBV30 and TRBJ1-5; D gene unclear. The V gene lost 2 bases and the J gene lost 6 bases, with 14 bases spanning the gap. There are 14 residues in the CDR3. Germline V gene data show CDR1 as GTSNPN and CDR2 as SVGIG (reference sequence). CDR3 in DNA: TGTGCCTGGAGTTCGGGATTCACGGGTCAGCCCCAGCATTTT. Its protein product is CAWSSGFTGQPQHF.

This clonotype was seen at least ten times. The chain couples TRBV12-3 or TRBV12-4 to TRBJ2-5; D uncertain. Trimming took off 9 bases at V and 4 bases at J, with 9 bases between the two ends. The CDR3 covers 11 residues. The CDR3, as DNA: TGTGCCAGTCTCGCGCTAGAGACCCAGTACTTC. It specifies CASLALETQYF.

This chain connects TRBV7-2 to TRBJ2-1; 10 nucleotides line up with TRBD1. Germline-derived CDR1 and CDR2 are SGHTA and FQGNSA. This CDR3 comprises 15 residues. The ends lost 1 base at V and 6 bases at J; junction bases unmatched: 3. The CDR3 DNA sequence: TGTGCCAGCAGCTTAGTGGGACAGGGGACCAATGAGCAGTTCTTC. Residues: CASSLVGQGTNEQFF.

The CDR3 coding sequence is TGTGCCAGCACCTCCGTTACTGAAGCTTTCTTT. It codes for CASTSVTEAFF. The chain joins TRBV7-9 to TRBJ1-1; D not resolved. Germline CDR1 is SEHNR and CDR2 is FQNEAQ (reference sequence). V was pared by 7 bases and J by 5 bases, with 8 bases between. The CDR3 runs to 11 residues.

This clonotype has a count of ten or more. This sequence joins TRBV12-3 or TRBV12-4 and TRBJ2-7; D is perhaps TRBD2 (6 bases). The CDR3 is 13 amino acids. Trimming shortened V by 6 bases and J by 7 bases, and 16 bases separated the two germline ends. The CDR3 sequence is CASRRDLTFEQYF. DNA of the CDR3: TGTGCCAGCAGACGGGACTTGACATTTGAGCAGTACTTC.